These 30 T cell receptor beta chains came from one sample sequenced in a study of cytomegalovirus exposure and HLA in healthy donors. Primers for the PCR totalled 60 Vbeta and 13 Jbeta. Method: immunoSEQ multiplex PCR; TCRdb's copy keeps in-frame clones and lacks some. Here the sample spans 150,000 or so clones, 65% to 75% being singletons. Source material: PBMCs. All receptors come from a man aged 25-45 years in good health and CMV-seronegative.

The chain links TRBV7-2 to TRBJ2-1, with D possibly being TRBD2 (5 bases). The CDR3 runs to 15 residues. The V gene's germline CDR1 is SGHTA and CDR2 FQGNSA. V gave up 8 bases and J gave up 0 bases, with 14 bases separating them. The CDR3, as DNA: TGTGCCAGCCGTATGGACTCGAGCTCCTACAATGAGCAGTTCTTC. This codes for CASRMDSSSYNEQFF.

The V gene is TRBV10-3, the J gene TRBJ2-3, with TRBD2 identical over 8 bases. V gave up 0 bases and J gave up 6 bases; unmatched junction bases: 8. CDR1 and CDR2 (germline): ENHRY, SYGVKD. The CDR3 runs to 16 residues. The CDR3 DNA reads TGTGCCATCAGTGAGTCGAACAGGCCGGGGGGGGATACGCAGTATTTT. Translation: CAISESNRPGGDTQYF.

The sample holds a few counts of this clone. This sequence joins TRBV7-9 and TRBJ2-1; perhaps TRBD1 as D (5 bases). From germline, CDR1 is SEHNR and CDR2 FQNEAQ (reference sequence). V dropped 2 bases and J dropped 0 bases, with 17 bases sitting between them. The CDR3 is 18 amino acids. The CDR3 loop is CASSLMKMGPSSYNEQFF. CDR3 nucleotides: TGTGCCAGCAGCTTAATGAAGATGGGGCCGAGCTCCTACAATGAGCAGTTCTTC.

Remarks on this clone: The junction and the germline gene differ at one end; a read error may be behind it. The rearrangement links TRBV9 to TRBJ2-2; 10 bases agree with TRBD2. This CDR3 spans 16 amino acids. Germline V gives CDR1 SGDLS, CDR2 YYNGEE. CDR3 region: CASSQRGLANTRELFF. The CDR3, as DNA: TGTGCCAGCAGCCAGAGGGGACTAGCGAACACCAGGGAGCTGTTTTTT.

This clone was seen more than once but under ten times. The V and J genes are TRBV2 and TRBJ1-6; TRBD1 aligns across 9 bases. V dropped 5 bases and J dropped 7; count of bases not matched to a gene: 3. The CDR3 length is 14 residues. Germline V CDR1 and CDR2: SNHLY, FYNNEI. The CDR3 coding sequence is TGTGCCAGCAGTAACGGACAGGGGAATTCACCCCTCCACTTT. This gives the protein CASSNGQGNSPLHF.

The V call is TRBV19, the J call TRBJ2-1; 8 nucleotides line up with TRBD1. CDR3 size: 13 residues. Germline values: CDR1 LNHDA, CDR2 SQIVND (reference sequence). Unmatched junction bases numbered 3, after V lost 6 bases and J lost 5 bases. The CDR3 coding sequence is TGTGCCAGTAGGCTACAGGGGGACAATGAGCAGTTCTTC. It specifies CASRLQGDNEQFF.

This chain uses TRBV29-1 with TRBJ2-6; no reliable D call. The CDR3 is 20 residues long. Germline assignment: CDR1 SQVTM and CDR2 ANQGSEA. V shed 5 bases and J shed 0 bases, with 26 bases lying between them. The CDR3 sequence: CSVSGVPSLKPLSGANVLTF. The CDR3 DNA reads as TGCAGCGTTTCCGGTGTTCCCTCCCTTAAGCCTCTCTCTGGGGCCAACGTCCTGACTTTC.

The chain joins TRBV7-9 to TRBJ2-7, with 8 bases lining up with TRBD2. The germline V gene has CDR1 SEHNR and CDR2 FQNEAQ (reference sequence). CDR3 length: 15 amino acids. J gave up 0 bases and V 4 bases, and 5 bases lay outside the gene matches. CDR3 in amino acids: CASSSGGGSSYEQYF. In nucleotides, the CDR3 is TGTGCCAGCAGCTCCGGGGGGGGTAGCTCCTACGAGCAGTACTTC.

This clone was detected a few times. The chain joins TRBV7-9 to TRBJ2-1; D perhaps matches TRBD1 (6 bases). CDR1 and CDR2 from the germline V gene are SEHNR and FQNEAQ (reference sequence). This CDR3 contains 14 residues. With 5 bases removed from V and 7 bases from J, the gap between germline ends came to 15 bases. The CDR3 DNA is TGTGCCAGCAGCCCGTGGACAGCCGAAAATGAGCAGTTCTTC. Its protein is CASSPWTAENEQFF.

This rearrangement joins TRBV4-3 to TRBJ2-3; tentatively, D is TRBD2 (6 bases). The CDR3 loop spans 13 amino acids. Germline loops: CDR1 LGHNA, CDR2 YSLEER. Trimming removed 0 bases from V and 10 bases from J, with 11 bases in between. The CDR3 coding sequence is TGCGCCAGCAGCCAAGATGACGGACTATCGCAGTATTTT. Its protein is CASSQDDGLSQYF.

The chain has TRBV27 and TRBJ2-7; D is perhaps TRBD1 (6 bases). Between the trimmed V and J ends, which lost 2 bases and 5 bases, there was a span of 16 bases. CDR3 length equals 15 residues. Germline CDR1 reads MNHEY; CDR2 reads SMNVEV (reference sequence). The chain's CDR3 is CASSLAQGWRNEQYF. In nucleotides, the CDR3 is TGTGCCAGCAGTTTAGCTCAGGGGTGGAGGAACGAGCAGTACTTC.

V is TRBV5-4 and J is TRBJ1-2; 7 nucleotides align to TRBD1. CDR1 is SGHNT and CDR2 is YYREEE in the germline V gene (reference sequence). J gave up 3 bases and V 6 bases, and 8 bases lay outside the gene matches. The CDR3 loop spans 14 amino acids. CDR3 nucleotides: TGTGCCAGCAACACACAGGGGAGCTACTATGGCTACACCTTC. Translated, it gives CASNTQGSYYGYTF.

The chain couples TRBV4-2 to TRBJ2-2; 7 bases fit TRBD1. The germline CDR1 and CDR2 sequences are LGHNA and YNFKEQ. This CDR3 is built from 16 residues. Trimming cost V 1 base and J 7 bases; bases outside gene matches: 9. The CDR3 sequence: CASSQGQGSGHGELFF. The DNA of the CDR3 is TGTGCCAGCAGCCAAGGACAGGGATCGGGTCACGGGGAGCTGTTTTTT.

A remark on this clone: Other DNA sequences of this sample code for an identical CDR3. The chain has TRBV4-1 and TRBJ1-2; TRBD1 might be the D (5 bases). V lost 0 bases and J 5 bases, leaving 10 bases between the germline ends. The CDR3 sequence is 14 residues long. The V gene's germline CDR1 is MGHRA and CDR2 YSYEKL. This chain's CDR3 is CASSQDQGRYGYTF. As DNA, the CDR3 is TGCGCCAGCAGCCAAGATCAGGGAAGGTATGGCTACACCTTC.

V is TRBV7-9 and J is TRBJ2-3, with TRBD1 matching 8 bases. J gave up 3 bases and V 5 bases, and 1 base lay outside the gene matches. This CDR3 region has 13 residues. CDR1 is SEHNR, CDR2 FQNEAQ, per germline (reference sequence). This CDR3 reads CASSTGGTDTQYF. The CDR3 nucleotides are TGTGCCAGCAGCACAGGGGGGACAGATACGCAGTATTTT.

This rearrangement joins TRBV28 to TRBJ1-5; TRBD1 agrees at 9 bases. With 11 bases clipped from V and 6 bases from J, the junction kept 8 bases outside the gene matches. CDR1 MDHEN and CDR2 SYDVKM come from the germline V gene. The CDR3 extends over 13 amino acids. CDR3 nucleotides: TGTGCCGCCCTCACAGGGGGCCGTCAGCCCCAGCATTTT. It encodes CAALTGGRQPQHF.

This chain connects TRBV28 to TRBJ2-5; 9 positions match TRBD1. The CDR3 has 16 residues. Germline-derived CDR1 and CDR2 are MDHEN and SYDVKM. V was pared by 7 bases and J by 5 bases, with 14 bases of the junction left unmatched. CDR3 amino acids: CASTTTWGQGGETQYF. The CDR3 coding sequence is TGTGCCAGCACCACGACATGGGGACAGGGAGGGGAGACCCAGTACTTC.

The V and J genes are TRBV29-1 and TRBJ2-7, with TRBD1 matching 8 bases. The ends lost 4 bases at V and 6 bases at J; junction bases unmatched: 5. From germline, CDR1 is SQVTM and CDR2 ANQGSEA. CDR3 length: 12 amino acids. The CDR3 spells CSVADRGGEQYF. For the CDR3, the DNA is TGCAGCGTTGCTGACAGGGGAGGCGAGCAGTACTTC.

This sequence joins TRBV2 and TRBJ1-2; possible D gene TRBD1, 6 bases. The CDR3 totals 12 residues. The germline gives CDR1 SNHLY, CDR2 FYNNEI. Trimming stripped 8 bases from V and 2 bases from J, with 9 bases between. DNA for the CDR3: TGTGCCAGCGGAGGACAGAACTATGGCTACACCTTC. Amino acids: CASGGQNYGYTF.

The CDR3 region is CASSLRGAINEKLFF. CDR3 coding DNA: TGTGCCAGCAGCTTACGGGGGGCCATAAATGAAAAACTGTTTTTT. The chain employs TRBV7-2 and TRBJ1-4; weak D call: TRBD1 (6 bases). CDR1 is SGHTA and CDR2 is FQGNSA in the germline V gene. This CDR3 is 15 amino acids long. V was cut by 2 bases and J by 5 bases, with 12 bases left in between.

The CDR3 here is CASSYASRGYEQYF. CDR3 coding DNA: TGTGCCAGCAGTTACGCCAGCAGGGGCTACGAGCAGTACTTC. The chain carries TRBV6-6 and TRBJ2-7; tentatively, D is TRBD1 (6 bases). The germline CDR1 and CDR2 sequences are MNHNY and SVGAGI (reference sequence). Trimming cost V 2 bases and J 3 bases, with 11 bases left between them. The CDR3 has 14 residues.

This sequence joins TRBV28 and TRBJ2-7; D not certain. The CDR3 spans 12 residues. With 8 bases removed from V and 5 bases from J, the gap between germline ends came to 13 bases. The germline V gene encodes CDR1 MDHEN and CDR2 SYDVKM. This CDR3 is CASCLGPDEQYF. As DNA, the CDR3 is TGTGCCAGCTGTCTTGGGCCGGACGAGCAGTACTTC.

This clone was observed a handful of times. The V and J genes are TRBV19 and TRBJ1-5; D not certain. The CDR3 is 15 amino acids. With 6 bases removed from V and 0 bases from J, the gap between germline ends came to 12 bases. In germline, CDR1 is LNHDA, CDR2 SQIVND (reference sequence). The CDR3 spells CASRSGFYSNQPQHF. The CDR3 DNA sequence: TGTGCCAGTAGGTCGGGGTTTTATAGCAATCAGCCCCAGCATTTT.

The CDR3 protein is CASSLKREVIRNIQYF. The CDR3 DNA is TGTGCCAGCAGTTTGAAGAGGGAAGTGATTAGAAACATTCAGTACTTC. The chain uses TRBV28 and TRBJ2-4, with a tentative D call TRBD2 (5 bases). CDR3 length: 16 residues. The germline V and J ends were trimmed by 3 bases and 6 bases, with 18 bases remaining between them. Germline CDR1 MDHEN, CDR2 SYDVKM.

The rearrangement links TRBV11-2 to TRBJ2-2; TRBD1 agrees at 7 bases. The CDR3 is made up of 13 amino acids. In germline, CDR1 is SGHAT, CDR2 FQNNGV. Trimming cost V 10 bases and J 4 bases; bases outside gene matches: 6. The CDR3 DNA follows: TGTGCCACTGGACAGGCCCTCACCGGGGAGCTGTTTTTT. Its translation is CATGQALTGELFF.

V and J are TRBV2 and TRBJ1-5, with TRBD1 as a possible D gene (5 bases). CDR1 is SNHLY and CDR2 is FYNNEI in the germline V gene. Trimming cost V 7 bases and J 5 bases, with 12 bases left between them. The CDR3 is 13 amino acids. In DNA form, the CDR3 reads TGTGCCAGCACCCCAGGGTCGGATCAGCCCCAGCATTTT. Amino acid sequence: CASTPGSDQPQHF.

The chain carries TRBV6-4 and TRBJ2-3, with D possibly matching TRBD1 (6 bases). The germline CDR1 and CDR2 sequences are MRHNA and SNTAGT. The CDR3 sequence is 15 residues long. Trimming cost V 4 bases and J 0 bases, with 11 bases left between them. CDR3: CASSASTGSTDTQYF. DNA of the CDR3: TGTGCCAGCAGTGCTTCGACAGGTAGCACAGATACGCAGTATTTT.

This clone turned up a few times. The V call is TRBV11-2, the J call TRBJ2-5, with D unclear. Germline CDR1 is SGHAT and CDR2 is FQNNGV. CDR3 size: 15 residues. V was trimmed by 5 bases and J by 3 bases, leaving 16 bases between them. DNA of the CDR3: TGTGCCAGCAGCCGCCTCTTGGCTAGAAAAGAGACCCAGTACTTC. It translates to CASSRLLARKETQYF.

The V and J genes are TRBV19 and TRBJ2-3; 9 positions match TRBD2. The germline CDR1 and CDR2 sequences are LNHDA and SQIVND (reference sequence). CDR3 length: 15 residues. The V gene end was trimmed by 6 bases and the J gene end by 2 bases; junction bases not matched to a gene: 6. The CDR3 DNA is TGTGCCAGTAGGGGTCTAGCGGGACTCACAGATACGCAGTATTTT. Translating it yields CASRGLAGLTDTQYF.

Details on this clone: Other DNA sequences in this specimen translate into the identical CDR3. The rearrangement uses TRBV4-3 and TRBJ2-7, with 7 nucleotides matching TRBD2. Germline CDR1 reads LGHNA; CDR2 reads YSLEER. After removal of 0 bases from V and 1 base from J, the junction contained 3 bases not matched to a gene. CDR3 size: 15 residues. The CDR3: CASSQDSGGSYEQYF. The CDR3 DNA reads TGCGCCAGCAGCCAAGATTCGGGGGGATCCTACGAGCAGTACTTC.